The present T cell receptor (beta chain) was sequenced within a study of CD8+ T cells in alopecia areata. cDNA serving as the sequencing template came from extracted, reverse transcribed RNA. The assay was immunoSEQ multiplex PCR, and TCRdb's table has in-frame clones only and misses some. The data contain about 99,000 clones, less than 70% of them singletons. The J segment lost 5 bases and the V segment lost 1 base, leaving 6 bases of the junction unmatched. Germline CDR1 is MGHRA and CDR2 is YSYEKL. The CDR3 is 15 amino acids. As to this clone: Its antigen is unidentified. This same CDR3 is encoded by further DNA sequences in the sample.

Sorting separated CD4+ and CD8+ T cells out of PBMCs. Study-level findings and limits: Mice gave a clearer picture of TCR sharing than patients did, possibly for HLA-related reasons.

Source material: CD4+ T cells sorted from blood. The sequence derives from a human donor in good health. The chain links TRBV4-1 to TRBJ2-5, with 8 positions matching TRBD2. The CDR3 coding sequence is TGCGCCAGCAGCCAAGGTCGGGGGGGCCAGGAGACCCAGTACTTC. Translating gives CASSQGRGGQETQYF.